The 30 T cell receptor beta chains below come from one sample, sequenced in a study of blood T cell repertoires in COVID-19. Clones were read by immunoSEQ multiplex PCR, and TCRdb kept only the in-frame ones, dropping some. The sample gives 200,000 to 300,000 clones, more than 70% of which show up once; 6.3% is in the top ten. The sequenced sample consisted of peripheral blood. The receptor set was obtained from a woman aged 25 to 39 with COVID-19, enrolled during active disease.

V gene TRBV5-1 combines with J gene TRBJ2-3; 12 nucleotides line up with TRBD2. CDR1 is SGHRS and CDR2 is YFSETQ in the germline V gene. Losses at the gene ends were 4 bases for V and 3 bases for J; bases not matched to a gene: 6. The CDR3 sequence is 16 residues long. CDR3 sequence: CASSADGTSGTDTQYF. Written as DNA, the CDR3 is TGCGCCAGCAGCGCGGACGGGACTAGCGGGACAGATACGCAGTATTTT.

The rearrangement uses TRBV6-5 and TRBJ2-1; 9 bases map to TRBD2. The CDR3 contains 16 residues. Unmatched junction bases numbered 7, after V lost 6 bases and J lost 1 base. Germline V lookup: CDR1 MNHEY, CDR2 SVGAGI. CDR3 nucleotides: TGTGCCAGCAGCTACATTAGCGGGGGTTCCTACAATGAGCAGTTCTTC. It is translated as CASSYISGGSYNEQFF.

The CDR3 DNA follows: TGTGCCAGCCTTGACAGCGCCAAAAAGCAGTACTTC. Protein: CASLDSAKKQYF. The chain recombines TRBV11-2 with TRBJ2-7, with D perhaps matching TRBD1 (5 bases). The CDR3 contains 12 residues. The ends were cut back, 8 bases at V and 8 bases at J, with 16 bases in the middle. From germline, CDR1 is SGHAT and CDR2 FQNNGV.

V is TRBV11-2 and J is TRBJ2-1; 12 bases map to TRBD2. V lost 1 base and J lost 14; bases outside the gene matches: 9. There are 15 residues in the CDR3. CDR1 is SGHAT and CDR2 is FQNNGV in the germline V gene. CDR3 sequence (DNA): TGTGCCAGCAGCTTAGGTTCTAGCGGGAGGGCCCAGGAGTTCTTC. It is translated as CASSLGSSGRAQEFF.

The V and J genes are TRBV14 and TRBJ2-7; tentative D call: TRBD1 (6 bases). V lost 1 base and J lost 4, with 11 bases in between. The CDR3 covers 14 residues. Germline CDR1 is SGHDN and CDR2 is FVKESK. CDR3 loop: CASSQGLGAYEQYF. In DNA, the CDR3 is TGTGCCAGCAGCCAAGGACTGGGGGCGTACGAGCAGTACTTC.

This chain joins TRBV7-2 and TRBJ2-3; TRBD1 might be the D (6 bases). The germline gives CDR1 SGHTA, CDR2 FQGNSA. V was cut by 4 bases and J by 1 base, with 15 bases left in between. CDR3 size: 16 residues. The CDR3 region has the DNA TGTGCCAGCAGCTCCCCTCTCAGGACAGGCACAGATACGCAGTATTTT. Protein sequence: CASSSPLRTGTDTQYF.

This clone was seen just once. The CDR3 bases are TGTGCCAGCAGCACGGGGGGGCGCGGCAATCAGCCCCAGCATTTT. The encoded protein is CASSTGGRGNQPQHF. The chain uses TRBV21-1 and TRBJ1-5. TRBV21-1 is a known pseudogene. CDR3 size: 15 residues.

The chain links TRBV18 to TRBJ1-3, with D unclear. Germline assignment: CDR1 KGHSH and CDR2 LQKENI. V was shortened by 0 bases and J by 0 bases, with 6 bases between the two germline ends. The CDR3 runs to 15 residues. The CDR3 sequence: CASSPPPTSGNTIYF. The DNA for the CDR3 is TGTGCCAGCTCACCACCACCTACCTCTGGAAACACCATATATTTT.

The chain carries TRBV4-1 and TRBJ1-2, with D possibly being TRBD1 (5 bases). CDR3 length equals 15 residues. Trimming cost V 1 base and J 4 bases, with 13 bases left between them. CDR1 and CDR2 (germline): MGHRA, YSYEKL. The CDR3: CASSQVSGPRYGYTF. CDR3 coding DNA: TGCGCCAGCAGCCAAGTCTCAGGGCCCCGCTATGGCTACACCTTC.

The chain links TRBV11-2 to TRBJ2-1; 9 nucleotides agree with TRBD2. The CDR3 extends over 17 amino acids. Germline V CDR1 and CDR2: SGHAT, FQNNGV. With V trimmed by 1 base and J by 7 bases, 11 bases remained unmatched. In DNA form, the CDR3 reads TGTGCCAGCAGCTTAGTTACCGGCGGGAGGGGGAGAAATGAGCAGTTCTTC. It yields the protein CASSLVTGGRGRNEQFF.

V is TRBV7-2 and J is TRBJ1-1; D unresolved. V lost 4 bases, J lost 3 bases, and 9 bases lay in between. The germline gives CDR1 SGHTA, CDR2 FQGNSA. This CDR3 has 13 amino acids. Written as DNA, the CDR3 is TGTGCCAGCAGCTCCTTCGGGGACACTGAAGCTTTCTTT. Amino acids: CASSSFGDTEAFF.

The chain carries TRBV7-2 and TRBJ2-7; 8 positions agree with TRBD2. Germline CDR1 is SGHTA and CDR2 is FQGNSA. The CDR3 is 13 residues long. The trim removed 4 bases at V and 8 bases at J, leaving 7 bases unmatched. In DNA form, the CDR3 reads TGTGCCAGCAGCTCCTCCGGGGGGGGACAGCAGTACTTC. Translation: CASSSSGGGQQYF.

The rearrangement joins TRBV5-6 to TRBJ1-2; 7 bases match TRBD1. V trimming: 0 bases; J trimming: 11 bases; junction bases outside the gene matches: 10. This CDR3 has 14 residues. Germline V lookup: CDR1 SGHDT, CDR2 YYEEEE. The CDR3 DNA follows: TGTGCCAGCAGCTTGGTGGCAGGGGGACGGGGGTACACCTTC. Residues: CASSLVAGGRGYTF. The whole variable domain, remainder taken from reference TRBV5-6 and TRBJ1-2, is DAGVTQSPTHLIKTRGQQVTLRCSPKSGHDTVSWYQQALGQGPQFIFQYYEEEERQRGNFPDRFSGHQFPNYSSELNVNALLLGDSALYLCASSLVAGGRGYTFGSGTRLTVV.

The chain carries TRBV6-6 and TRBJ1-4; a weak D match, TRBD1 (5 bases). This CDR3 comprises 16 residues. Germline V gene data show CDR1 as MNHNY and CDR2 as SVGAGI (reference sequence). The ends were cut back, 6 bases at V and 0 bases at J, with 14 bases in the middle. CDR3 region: CASRRNRIATNEKLFF. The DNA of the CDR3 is TGTGCCAGCAGGAGGAACAGGATTGCAACTAATGAAAAACTGTTTTTT.

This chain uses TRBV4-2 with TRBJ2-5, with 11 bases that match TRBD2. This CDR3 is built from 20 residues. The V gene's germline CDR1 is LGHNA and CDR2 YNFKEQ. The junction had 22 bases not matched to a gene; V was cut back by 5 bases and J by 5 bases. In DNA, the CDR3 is TGTGCCAGCAGCGCATTCGACCCGGCTAGCGGGGGGATCAAAGCGGAGACCCAGTACTTC. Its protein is CASSAFDPASGGIKAETQYF.

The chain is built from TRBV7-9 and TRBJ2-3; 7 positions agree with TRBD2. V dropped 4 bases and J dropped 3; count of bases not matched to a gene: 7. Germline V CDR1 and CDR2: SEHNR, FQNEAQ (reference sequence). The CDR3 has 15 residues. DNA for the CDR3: TGTGCCAGCAGCTCCATGGGCGGGGGAACAGATACGCAGTATTTT. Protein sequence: CASSSMGGGTDTQYF.

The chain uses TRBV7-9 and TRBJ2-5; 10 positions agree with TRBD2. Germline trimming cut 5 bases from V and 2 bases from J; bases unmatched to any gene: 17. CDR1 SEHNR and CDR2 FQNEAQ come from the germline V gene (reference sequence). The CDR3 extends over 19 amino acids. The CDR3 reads CASSPRRASGSLGQETQYF. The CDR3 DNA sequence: TGTGCCAGCAGCCCTAGGCGGGCTAGCGGGAGTTTGGGACAAGAGACCCAGTACTTC.

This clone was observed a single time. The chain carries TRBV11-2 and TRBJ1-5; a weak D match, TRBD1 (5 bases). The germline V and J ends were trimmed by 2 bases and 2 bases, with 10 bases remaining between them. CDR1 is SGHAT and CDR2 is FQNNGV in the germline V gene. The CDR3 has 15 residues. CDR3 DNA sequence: TGTGCCAGCAGCTTAAGGGGACTGGGCAATCAGCCCCAGCATTTT. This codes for CASSLRGLGNQPQHF.

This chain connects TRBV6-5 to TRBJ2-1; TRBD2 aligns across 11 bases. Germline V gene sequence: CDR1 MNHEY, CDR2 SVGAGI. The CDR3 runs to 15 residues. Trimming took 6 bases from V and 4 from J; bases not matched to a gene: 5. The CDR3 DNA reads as TGTGCCAGCAGACTTACTAGCGGGAGTTACAATGAGCAGTTCTTC. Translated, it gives CASRLTSGSYNEQFF.

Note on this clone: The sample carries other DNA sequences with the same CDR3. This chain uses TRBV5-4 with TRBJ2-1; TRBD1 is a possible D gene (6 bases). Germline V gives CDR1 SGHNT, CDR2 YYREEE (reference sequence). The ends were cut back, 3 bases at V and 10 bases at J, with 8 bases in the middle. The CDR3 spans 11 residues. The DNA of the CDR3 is TGTGCCAGCAGCTCGGACAGCGAGCAGTTCTTC. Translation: CASSSDSEQFF.

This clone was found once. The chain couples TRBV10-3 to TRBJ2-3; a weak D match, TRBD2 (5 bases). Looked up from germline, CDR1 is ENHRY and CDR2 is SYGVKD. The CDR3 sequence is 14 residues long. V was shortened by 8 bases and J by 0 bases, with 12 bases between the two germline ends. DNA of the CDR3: TGTGCCATCGCCGCGGGCCCCAGCACAGATACGCAGTATTTT. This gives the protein CAIAAGPSTDTQYF.

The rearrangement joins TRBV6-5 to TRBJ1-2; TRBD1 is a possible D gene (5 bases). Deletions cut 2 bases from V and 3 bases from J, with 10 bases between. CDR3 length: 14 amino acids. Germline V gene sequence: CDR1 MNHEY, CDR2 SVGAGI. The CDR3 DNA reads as TGTGCCAGCAGTTACAGGGGTGCGGACTATGGCTACACCTTC. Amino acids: CASSYRGADYGYTF.

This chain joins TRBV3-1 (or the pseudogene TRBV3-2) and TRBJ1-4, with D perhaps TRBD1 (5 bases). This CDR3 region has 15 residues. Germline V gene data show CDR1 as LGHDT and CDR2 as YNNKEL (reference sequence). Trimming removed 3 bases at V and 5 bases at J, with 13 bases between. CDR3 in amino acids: CASSHRQQLNEKLFF. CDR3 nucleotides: TGTGCCAGCAGCCATCGACAGCAGCTCAATGAAAAACTGTTTTTT.

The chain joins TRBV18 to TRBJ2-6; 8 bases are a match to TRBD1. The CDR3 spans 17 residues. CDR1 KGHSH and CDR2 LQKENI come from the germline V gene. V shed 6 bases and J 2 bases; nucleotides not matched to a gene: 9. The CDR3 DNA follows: TGTGCCAGCTCCGGGACAGGATGGGGGACTGGGGCCAACGTCCTGACTTTC. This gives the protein CASSGTGWGTGANVLTF.

CDR3 protein: CASSLGEQGGMNTEAFF. The CDR3 region has the DNA TGTGCCAGCAGCTTAGGCGAACAGGGGGGAATGAACACTGAAGCTTTCTTT. The chain couples TRBV7-6 to TRBJ1-1, with 8 bases fitting TRBD1. The CDR3 length is 17 residues. Germline-derived CDR1 and CDR2 are SGHVS and FNYEAQ. Germline trimming cut 1 base from V and 0 bases from J; bases unmatched to any gene: 7.

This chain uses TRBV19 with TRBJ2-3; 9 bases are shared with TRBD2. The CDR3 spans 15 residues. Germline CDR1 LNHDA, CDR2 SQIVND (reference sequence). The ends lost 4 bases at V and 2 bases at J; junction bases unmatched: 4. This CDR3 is CASSNLAGLTDTQYF. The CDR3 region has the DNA TGTGCCAGTAGTAACCTAGCGGGGCTCACAGATACGCAGTATTTT. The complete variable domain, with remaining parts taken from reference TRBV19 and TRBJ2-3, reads DGGITQSPKYLFRKEGQNVTLSCEQNLNHDAMYWYRQDPGQGLRLIYYSQIVNDFQKGDIAEGYSVSREKKESFPLTVTSAQKNPTAFYLCASSNLAGLTDTQYFGPGTRLTVL.

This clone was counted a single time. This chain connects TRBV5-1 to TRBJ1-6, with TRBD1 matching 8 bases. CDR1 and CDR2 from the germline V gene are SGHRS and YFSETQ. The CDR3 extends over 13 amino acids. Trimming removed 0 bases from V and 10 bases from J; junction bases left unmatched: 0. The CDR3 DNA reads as TGCGCCAGCAGCTTGGGACAGGGGTCACCCCTCCACTTT. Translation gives CASSLGQGSPLHF.

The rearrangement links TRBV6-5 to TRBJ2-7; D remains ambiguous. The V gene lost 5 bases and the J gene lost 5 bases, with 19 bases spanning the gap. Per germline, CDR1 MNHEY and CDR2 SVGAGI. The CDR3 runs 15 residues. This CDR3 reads CASSRDLLELHEQYF. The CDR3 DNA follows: TGTGCCAGCAGTCGAGACTTGCTTGAACTACACGAGCAGTACTTC.

The CDR3: CASSLLGVTDTQYF. The CDR3 DNA reads TGTGCCAGCAGCCTTTTGGGAGTAACAGATACGCAGTATTTT. V is TRBV3-1 (or the pseudogene TRBV3-2) and J is TRBJ2-3, with TRBD2 as a possible D gene (5 bases). Per germline, CDR1 LGHDT and CDR2 YNNKEL (reference sequence). Trimming took 4 bases from V and 3 from J, leaving 11 bases between them. This CDR3 is built from 14 residues.

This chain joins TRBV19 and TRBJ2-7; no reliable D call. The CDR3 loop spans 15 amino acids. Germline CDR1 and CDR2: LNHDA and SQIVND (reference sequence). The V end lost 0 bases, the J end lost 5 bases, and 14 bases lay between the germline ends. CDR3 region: CASSIDPARSDEQYF. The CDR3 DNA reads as TGTGCCAGTAGTATAGACCCCGCCCGGTCCGACGAGCAGTACTTC.